The 5 T cell receptor beta chains given below trace back to one sample, sequenced in a study of OX40 agonist ivuxolimab in advanced cancers. TCRdb's copy holds only in-frame clones and misses some; the assay was immunoSEQ multiplex PCR. The sample includes about 40,000 clones, approximately 80% of them seen just once. Sequences were derived from CD4+ or CD8+ T cells sorted from blood, sampled in a trial of the OX40 agonist ivuxolimab. The receptors come from an adult with an advanced solid tumor such as melanoma, head and neck, liver or kidney cancer.

The chain links TRBV10-3 to TRBJ2-5; D remains ambiguous. The J call is uncertain, as TRBJ2-7 better fits the DNA end. The length of the CDR3 is 11 residues. Germline V gene lookup returns CDR1 ENHRY and CDR2 SYGVKD. The CDR3 DNA reads as TGTGCCATCAGTGACAGCTACGAGCAGTACTTC. This codes for CAISDSYEQYF.

V is TRBV15 and J is TRBJ2-1; D is perhaps TRBD1 or TRBD2 (6 bases each). Per germline, CDR1 LNHNV and CDR2 YYDKDF (reference sequence). CDR3 length: 16 amino acids. V shed 5 bases and J shed 6 bases, with 20 bases lying between them. The CDR3 nucleotides read TGTGCCACCAGCTCGGAATATGCAGGGGAGGTCAATGAGCAGTTCTTC. Protein product: CATSSEYAGEVNEQFF.

The V and J genes are TRBV9 and TRBJ2-1; D is undetermined. Germline V gene lookup returns CDR1 SGDLS and CDR2 YYNGEE. Trimming left V 4 bases short and J 0 bases short, with 5 bases between. The CDR3 contains 13 residues. The CDR3 nucleotides are TGTGCCAGCAGCATGAACTCCTACAATGAGCAGTTCTTC. Its protein is CASSMNSYNEQFF.

The chain uses TRBV28 and TRBJ1-2; D is ambiguous. The CDR3 has 15 amino acids. V was clipped by 6 bases and J by 0 bases, with 14 bases between them. Germline values: CDR1 MDHEN, CDR2 SYDVKM. CDR3 bases: TGTGCCAGCAGCCCTATGTTTGGGGCTAACTATGGCTACACCTTC. It yields the protein CASSPMFGANYGYTF.

The rearrangement uses TRBV10-1 and TRBJ2-2; D call uncertain. Per the germline V gene, CDR1 is WNHNN and CDR2 is SYGVQD (reference sequence). The CDR3 sequence is 16 residues long. Trimming cost V 0 bases and J 4 bases, with 12 bases left between them. The CDR3 sequence: CASSESLTKATGELFF. For the CDR3, the DNA is TGCGCCAGCAGTGAGTCGTTGACAAAGGCCACCGGGGAGCTGTTTTTT.